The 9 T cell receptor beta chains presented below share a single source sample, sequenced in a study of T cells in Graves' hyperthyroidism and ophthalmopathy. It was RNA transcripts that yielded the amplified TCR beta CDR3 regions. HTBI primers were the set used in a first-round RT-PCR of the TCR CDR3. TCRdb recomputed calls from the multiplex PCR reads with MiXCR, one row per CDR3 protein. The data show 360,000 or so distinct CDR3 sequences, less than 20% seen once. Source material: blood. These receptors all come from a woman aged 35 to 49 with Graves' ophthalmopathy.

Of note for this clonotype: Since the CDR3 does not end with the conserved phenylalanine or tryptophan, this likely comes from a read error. CDR3 in amino acids: CASGEPRGAEAFI. Here the CDR3 DNA reads TGTGCCAGCGGTGAACCTCGGGGGGCTGAAGCTTTCATT. The rearrangement joins TRBV6-1 to TRBJ1-1; D perhaps matches TRBD1 (5 bases). Germline assignment: CDR1 MNHNS and CDR2 SASEGT. There are 13 residues in the CDR3.

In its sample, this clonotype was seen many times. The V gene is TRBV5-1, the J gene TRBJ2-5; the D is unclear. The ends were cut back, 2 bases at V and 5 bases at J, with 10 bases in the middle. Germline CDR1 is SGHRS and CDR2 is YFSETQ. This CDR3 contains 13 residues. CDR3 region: CASSFDPAETQYF. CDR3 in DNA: TGCGCCAGCAGCTTTGACCCGGCGGAGACCCAGTACTTC.

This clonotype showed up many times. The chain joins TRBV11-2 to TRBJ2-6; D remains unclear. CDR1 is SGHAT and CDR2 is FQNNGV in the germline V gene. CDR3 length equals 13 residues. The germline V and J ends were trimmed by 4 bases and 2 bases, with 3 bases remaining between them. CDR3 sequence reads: CASSSPGANVLTF. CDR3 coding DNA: TGTGCCAGCAGCTCTCCTGGGGCCAACGTCCTGACTTTC. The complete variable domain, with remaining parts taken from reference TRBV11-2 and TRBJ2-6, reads EAGVAQSPRYKIIEKRQSVAFWCNPISGHATLYWYQQILGQGPKLLIQFQNNGVVDDSQLPKDRFSAERLKGVDSTLKIQPAKLEDSAVYLCASSSPGANVLTFGAGSRLTVL.

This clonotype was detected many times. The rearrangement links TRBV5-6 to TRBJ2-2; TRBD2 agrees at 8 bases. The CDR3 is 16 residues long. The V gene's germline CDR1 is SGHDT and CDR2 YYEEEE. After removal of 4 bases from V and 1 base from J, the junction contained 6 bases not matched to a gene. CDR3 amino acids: CASSPKAGGNTGELFF. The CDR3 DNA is TGTGCCAGCAGCCCCAAGGCGGGGGGGAACACCGGGGAGCTGTTTTTT.

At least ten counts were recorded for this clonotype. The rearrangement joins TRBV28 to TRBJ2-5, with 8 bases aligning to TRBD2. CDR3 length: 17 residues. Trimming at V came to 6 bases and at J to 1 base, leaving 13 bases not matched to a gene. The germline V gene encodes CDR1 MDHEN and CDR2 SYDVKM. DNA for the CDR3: TGTGCCAGCAGCCCTTCGGGTAGCGGGGATCCCCAAGAGACCCAGTACTTC. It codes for CASSPSGSGDPQETQYF.

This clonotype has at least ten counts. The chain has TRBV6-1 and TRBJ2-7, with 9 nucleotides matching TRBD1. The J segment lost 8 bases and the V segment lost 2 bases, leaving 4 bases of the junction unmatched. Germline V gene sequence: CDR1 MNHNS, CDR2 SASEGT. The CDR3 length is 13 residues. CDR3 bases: TGTGCCAGCAGTGAAAGGGACAGGGCACAGCAGTACTTC. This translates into CASSERDRAQQYF.

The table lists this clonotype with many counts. Here the CDR3 reads CASSLSGPTYEQYF. In DNA, the CDR3 is TGTGCCAGCAGCTTGTCGGGGCCGACCTACGAGCAGTACTTC. This rearrangement joins TRBV7-9 to TRBJ2-7; D assignment may be TRBD1 or TRBD2 (5 bases each). The germline V gene encodes CDR1 SEHNR and CDR2 FQNEAQ (reference sequence). Trimming removed 3 bases at V and 2 bases at J, with 11 bases between. This CDR3 has 14 residues.

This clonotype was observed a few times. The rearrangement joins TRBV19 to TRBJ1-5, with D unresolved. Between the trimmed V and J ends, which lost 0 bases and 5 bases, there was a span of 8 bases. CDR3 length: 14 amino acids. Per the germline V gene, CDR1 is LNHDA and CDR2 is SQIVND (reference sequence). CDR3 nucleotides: TGTGCCAGTAGTATAGAAGACACCTATCAGCCCCAGCATTTT. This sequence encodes CASSIEDTYQPQHF.

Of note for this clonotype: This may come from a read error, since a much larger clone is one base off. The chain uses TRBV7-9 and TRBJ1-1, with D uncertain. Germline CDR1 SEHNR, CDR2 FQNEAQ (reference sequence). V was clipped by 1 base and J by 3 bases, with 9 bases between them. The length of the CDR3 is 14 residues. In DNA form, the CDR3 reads TGTGCCAGCAGCTTAGACGTAGTGGACACTGAAGCTTTCTTT. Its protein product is CASSLDVVDTEAFF. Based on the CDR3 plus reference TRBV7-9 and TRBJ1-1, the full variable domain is DTGVSQNPRHKITKRGQNVTFRCDPISEHNRLYWYRQTLGQGPEFLTYFQNEAQLEKSRLLSDRFSAERPKGSFSTLEIQRTEQGDSAMYLCASSLDVVDTEAFFGQGTRLTVV.